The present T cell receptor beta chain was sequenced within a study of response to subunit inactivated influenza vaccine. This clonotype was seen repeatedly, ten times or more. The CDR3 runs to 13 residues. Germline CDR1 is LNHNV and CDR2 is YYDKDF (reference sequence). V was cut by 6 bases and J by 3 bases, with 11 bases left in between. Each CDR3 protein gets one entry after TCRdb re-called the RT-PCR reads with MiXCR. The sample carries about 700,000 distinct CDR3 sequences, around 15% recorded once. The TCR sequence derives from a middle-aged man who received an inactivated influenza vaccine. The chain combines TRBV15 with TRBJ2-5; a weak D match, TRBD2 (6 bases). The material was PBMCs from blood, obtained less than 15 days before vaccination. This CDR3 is CATRDSGKETQYF. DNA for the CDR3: TGTGCCACCAGGGATAGCGGCAAAGAGACCCAGTACTTC.